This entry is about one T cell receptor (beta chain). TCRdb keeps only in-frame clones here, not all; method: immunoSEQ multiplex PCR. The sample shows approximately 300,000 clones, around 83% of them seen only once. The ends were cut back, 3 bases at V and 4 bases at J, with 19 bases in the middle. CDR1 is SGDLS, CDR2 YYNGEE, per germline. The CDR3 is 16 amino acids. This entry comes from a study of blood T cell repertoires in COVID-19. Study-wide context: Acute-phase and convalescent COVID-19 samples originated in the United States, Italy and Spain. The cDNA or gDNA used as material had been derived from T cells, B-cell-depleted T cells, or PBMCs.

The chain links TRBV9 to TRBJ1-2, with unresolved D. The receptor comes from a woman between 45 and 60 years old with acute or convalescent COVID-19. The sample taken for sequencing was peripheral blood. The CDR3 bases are TGTGCCAGCAGCGGAATGCCCTCTTTCCAGGCCTATGGCTACACCTTC. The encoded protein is CASSGMPSFQAYGYTF.